The rows below give T cell receptor beta chains drawn from one sample of a study of T cell changes during pregnancy in multiple sclerosis. The assay was immunoSEQ multiplex PCR, and TCRdb's table has in-frame clones only and misses some. The sample records roughly 90,000 clones, just under 95% being singletons. The starting material was peripheral blood, obtained in the first trimester of pregnancy. These TCRs come from a female donor with multiple sclerosis, enrolled in a pregnancy study. The conserved cysteine and the conserved F or W are not part of the CDR3 here. Each record gives: J gene, V gene, clone size, CDR3 protein. Clone size is shown for a subset of rows, as once, few, many or a class of expanded clone.

J gene: TRBJ2-7; V gene: TRBV7-2; clone size: NA; CDR3 protein: ASSSSSYEQY
J gene: TRBJ2-1; V gene: TRBV19; clone size: NA; CDR3 protein: ASSRTSGVLNPYNEQF
J gene: TRBJ1-1; V gene: TRBV5-6; clone size: NA; CDR3 protein: ASSFRSLYTGENTEAF
J gene: TRBJ2-2; V gene: TRBV6-1; clone size: NA; CDR3 protein: ASSDGLAGAANTGELF
J gene: TRBJ2-5; V gene: TRBV5-1; clone size: NA; CDR3 protein: ASSLGQGEETQY
J gene: TRBJ2-2; V gene: TRBV13; clone size: few; CDR3 protein: ASSPPGTGLNTGELF
J gene: TRBJ1-4; V gene: TRBV4-2; clone size: NA; CDR3 protein: ASSQDPTGVEKLF
J gene: TRBJ2-5; V gene: TRBV2; clone size: NA; CDR3 protein: AGGADETQY
J gene: TRBJ2-5; V gene: TRBV5-1; clone size: once; CDR3 protein: ASSAGLGSQETQY
J gene: TRBJ1-5; V gene: TRBV5-1; clone size: NA; CDR3 protein: ASSQDSASNQPQH
J gene: TRBJ2-7; V gene: TRBV2; clone size: NA; CDR3 protein: ASSWTGGSYEQY
J gene: TRBJ1-3; V gene: TRBV9; clone size: NA; CDR3 protein: ASSARSSGNTIY
J gene: TRBJ1-1; V gene: TRBV4-1; clone size: NA; CDR3 protein: ASSHPGETMNTEAF
J gene: TRBJ2-2; V gene: TRBV5-1; clone size: NA; CDR3 protein: ASSLLLAGENTGELF
J gene: TRBJ1-2; V gene: TRBV27; clone size: NA; CDR3 protein: ASSLRSGVGYGYT
J gene: TRBJ2-2; V gene: TRBV4-1; clone size: NA; CDR3 protein: ASSQLMTVGELF
J gene: TRBJ1-1; V gene: TRBV20-1; clone size: once; CDR3 protein: SNLDRVAF
J gene: TRBJ1-5; V gene: TRBV6-5; clone size: NA; CDR3 protein: ASSGLLNQPQH
J gene: TRBJ1-2; V gene: TRBV4-1; clone size: once; CDR3 protein: ASSQEPGAIYGYT
J gene: TRBJ2-1; V gene: TRBV6-6; clone size: NA; CDR3 protein: ASSTVRQGWVNEQF
J gene: TRBJ2-1; V gene: TRBV7-3; clone size: NA; CDR3 protein: ASSLLAGALHEQF
J gene: TRBJ1-2; V gene: TRBV6-5; clone size: NA; CDR3 protein: ASSPGGIGDYGYT
J gene: TRBJ2-7; V gene: TRBV15; clone size: NA; CDR3 protein: ATSRETSSGAPYEQY
J gene: TRBJ2-4; V gene: TRBV2; clone size: NA; CDR3 protein: ASSDIGVAKNIQY
J gene: TRBJ2-1; V gene: TRBV4-2; clone size: NA; CDR3 protein: ASSQAGGEQF
J gene: TRBJ1-2; V gene: TRBV6-1; clone size: NA; CDR3 protein: ASSERLIPGSGYT
J gene: TRBJ1-6; V gene: TRBV28; clone size: few; CDR3 protein: ASRVPGQGASPLH
J gene: TRBJ2-1; V gene: TRBV11-2; clone size: NA; CDR3 protein: ASSLGLGSNEQF
J gene: TRBJ1-2; V gene: TRBV6-6; clone size: NA; CDR3 protein: ASSYAPGVGYGYT
J gene: TRBJ2-5; V gene: TRBV20-1; clone size: NA; CDR3 protein: SAPGKETQY
J gene: TRBJ2-1; V gene: TRBV7-7; clone size: NA; CDR3 protein: ASSLEGRGNEQF
J gene: TRBJ2-7; V gene: TRBV4-1; clone size: NA; CDR3 protein: ASSPGTGSDYEQY
J gene: TRBJ1-4; V gene: TRBV7-6; clone size: NA; CDR3 protein: ASSPLNEKLF
J gene: TRBJ2-7; V gene: TRBV18; clone size: NA; CDR3 protein: ASSLAAAEQY
J gene: TRBJ2-5; V gene: TRBV6-4; clone size: NA; CDR3 protein: ARKGVRGETQY
J gene: TRBJ1-4; V gene: TRBV7-9; clone size: NA; CDR3 protein: ASSPPGQLNEKLF
J gene: TRBJ2-1; V gene: TRBV27; clone size: NA; CDR3 protein: ASSFQGNVLSSYNEQF
J gene: TRBJ1-4; V gene: TRBV7-9; clone size: NA; CDR3 protein: ASRPPTGTETPEEKLF
J gene: TRBJ2-1; V gene: TRBV5-1; clone size: NA; CDR3 protein: ASSLGLAGGHDEQF
J gene: TRBJ1-2; V gene: TRBV9; clone size: once; CDR3 protein: ASSSTAARGAYGYT
J gene: TRBJ2-3; V gene: TRBV6-5; clone size: NA; CDR3 protein: ASRLGTRPTDTQY
J gene: TRBJ2-2; V gene: TRBV18; clone size: NA; CDR3 protein: ASSPRQVTGELF
J gene: TRBJ2-7; V gene: TRBV5-6; clone size: NA; CDR3 protein: ASSSAGGPETYEQY
J gene: TRBJ1-1; V gene: TRBV11-2; clone size: NA; CDR3 protein: ASSLGQVVAF
J gene: TRBJ1-3; V gene: TRBV27; clone size: once; CDR3 protein: ASMMGHAGNTIY
J gene: TRBJ2-7; V gene: TRBV25-1; clone size: NA; CDR3 protein: ASSEWGLYEQY
J gene: TRBJ1-5; V gene: TRBV7-6; clone size: NA; CDR3 protein: ASSLSQGMVEPQH
J gene: TRBJ1-1; V gene: TRBV7-9; clone size: NA; CDR3 protein: ASSPGTAEAF
J gene: TRBJ1-2; V gene: TRBV6-1; clone size: NA; CDR3 protein: ASSATGALLKRGGYT